The sequence of this T cell receptor beta chain was determined in a study of T cells after yellow fever vaccination. Study results and limitations: FACS-sorted repertoires might harbor abundant contaminating clonotypes from the bulk population.

Worth noting for this clonotype: Its antigen is currently unknown.

TCRdb redid the calling of the 5' RACE reads with MiXCR, one entry per CDR3 protein. The sample has a few hundred thousand distinct CDR3 sequences; about a sixth are singletons. The specimen comprised PBMCs, sampled about 5 days after the first yellow fever vaccination. The TCR sequence derives from a man younger than 30 who received the YFV17D yellow fever vaccine.

The CDR3 loop reads CASSSPGAEKLFF. The CDR3 nucleotides are TGTGCCAGCAGCTCCCCAGGAGCTGAAAAACTGTTTTTT. The chain links TRBV7-9 to TRBJ1-4; D unclear. Germline V gene lookup returns CDR1 SEHNR and CDR2 FQNEAQ (reference sequence). This CDR3 is built from 13 residues. Trimming took 4 bases from V and 7 from J, leaving 10 bases between them. The full variable domain, its missing parts supplied by reference TRBV7-9 and TRBJ1-4, is DTGVSQNPRHKITKRGQNVTFRCDPISEHNRLYWYRQTLGQGPEFLTYFQNEAQLEKSRLLSDRFSAERPKGSFSTLEIQRTEQGDSAMYLCASSSPGAEKLFFGSGTQLSVL.